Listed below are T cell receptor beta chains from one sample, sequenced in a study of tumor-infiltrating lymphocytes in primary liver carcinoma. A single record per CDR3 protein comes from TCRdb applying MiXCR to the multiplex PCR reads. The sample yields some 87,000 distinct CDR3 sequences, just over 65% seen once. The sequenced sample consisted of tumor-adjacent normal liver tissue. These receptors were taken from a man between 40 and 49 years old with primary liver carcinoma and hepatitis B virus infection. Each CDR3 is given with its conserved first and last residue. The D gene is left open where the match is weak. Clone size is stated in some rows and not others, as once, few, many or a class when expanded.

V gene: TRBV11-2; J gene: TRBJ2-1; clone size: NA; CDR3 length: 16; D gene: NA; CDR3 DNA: TGTGCCAGCAGCTTAGAATTAGACAGGCTATACAATGAGCAGTTCTTC; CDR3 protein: CASSLELDRLYNEQFF
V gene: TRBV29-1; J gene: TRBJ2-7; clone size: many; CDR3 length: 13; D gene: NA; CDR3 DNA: TGCAGCGTTGCATGGACCTCCTCCTACGAGCAGTACTTC; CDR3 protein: CSVAWTSSYEQYF
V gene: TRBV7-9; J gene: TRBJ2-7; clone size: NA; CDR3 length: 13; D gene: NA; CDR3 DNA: TGTGCCTGCGAGGGGGAGCGCTCCTACGAGCAGTACTTC; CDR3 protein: CACEGERSYEQYF
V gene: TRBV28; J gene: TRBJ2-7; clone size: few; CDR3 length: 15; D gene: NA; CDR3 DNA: TGTGCCAGCAGTTCTCTGGACGGATCTACCTACGAGCAGTACTTC; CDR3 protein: CASSSLDGSTYEQYF
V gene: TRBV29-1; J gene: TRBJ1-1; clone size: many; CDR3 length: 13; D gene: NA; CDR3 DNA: TGCAGCGCTGCCCCTACAGGGAGGACTGAAGCTTTCTTT; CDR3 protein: CSAAPTGRTEAFF
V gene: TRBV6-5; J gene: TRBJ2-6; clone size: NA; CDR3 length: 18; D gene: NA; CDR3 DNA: TGTGCCAGCAGTCTTTGGACAGTGATGAAAACTGGTGCCAACGTCCTGACTTTC; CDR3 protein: CASSLWTVMKTGANVLTF
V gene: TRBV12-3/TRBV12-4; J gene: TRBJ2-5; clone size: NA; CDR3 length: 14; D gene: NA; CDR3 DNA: TGTGCCAACAGTTCCAACAGGGAACAAGAGACTCAGTACTTC; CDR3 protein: CANSSNREQETQYF
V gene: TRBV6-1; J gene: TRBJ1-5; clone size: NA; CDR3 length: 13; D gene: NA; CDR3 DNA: TGTGATAGCAGTGAACGGCGCTTGGCGCCCCAGCATTTT; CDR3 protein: CDSSERRLAPQHF
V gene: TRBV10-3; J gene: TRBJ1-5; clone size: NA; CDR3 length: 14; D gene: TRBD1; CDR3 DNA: TGTGCCGTCAGCGGGGACAGGGATGTTCAGCCCCAGCATTTT; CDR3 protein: CAVSGDRDVQPQHF
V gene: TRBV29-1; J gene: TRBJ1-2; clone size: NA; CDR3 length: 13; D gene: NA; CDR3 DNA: TGCAGCGATGAAGCACCAGGAGTTGGTGGCTACAACTTC; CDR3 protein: CSDEAPGVGGYNF
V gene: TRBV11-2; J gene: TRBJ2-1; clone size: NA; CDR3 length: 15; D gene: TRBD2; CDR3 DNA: TGTGCCAGCAGCTTAGGAGCGGGAGTTAGCAATGAGCAATTCTTC; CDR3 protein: CASSLGAGVSNEQFF
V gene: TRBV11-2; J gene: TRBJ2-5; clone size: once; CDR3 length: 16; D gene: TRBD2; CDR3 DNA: TGCGCCAGCAGCCTCAGACTAGCGGGAGCTCAAGAGACCCAGTACTTC; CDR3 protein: CASSLRLAGAQETQYF
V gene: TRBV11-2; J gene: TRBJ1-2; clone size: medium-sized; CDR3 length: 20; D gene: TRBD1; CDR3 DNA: TGTGCCAGCAGCTTGACCTGGGGACAGGGGGCCCCCTGGGCTAACTATGGCTACACCTTC; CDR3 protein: CASSLTWGQGAPWANYGYTF
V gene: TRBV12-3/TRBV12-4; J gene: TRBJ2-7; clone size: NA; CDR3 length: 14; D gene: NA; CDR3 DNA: TGTGCCAGCGGTGGCGTGTCTTCCTCCTACGGGCAGTACTTC; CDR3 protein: CASGGVSSSYGQYF
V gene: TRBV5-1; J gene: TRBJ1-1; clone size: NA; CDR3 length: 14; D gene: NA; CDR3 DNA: TGCGCCAGCAGCCCCCCCGGTGGGGTTTCCGAAGCTTTCTTT; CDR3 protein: CASSPPGGVSEAFF
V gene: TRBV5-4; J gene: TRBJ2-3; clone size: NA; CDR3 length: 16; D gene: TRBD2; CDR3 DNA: TGTGCCAGCGGACTAGCGGGAGGGTGGCGAACAGATACGCAGTATTTT; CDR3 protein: CASGLAGGWRTDTQYF